Below, 28 T cell receptor beta chains from the same sample are listed, as sequenced in a study of radiotherapy plus CTLA-4 blockade in lung cancer (dated by TCRdb to between 2017 and 2018). The library was built by means of the immunoSEQ multiplex PCR assay. Not all clones reach the TCRdb copy of this immuneACCESS table, which keeps in-frame sequences only. Checked studies attribute under half of the gap to unresolved V genes and leave the rest unexplained. Recorded for this sample are roughly 110,000 clones; around 85% of them occurred a single time. Roughly 2.5% of the sample is taken by the ten largest. The sequenced sample was peripheral blood, obtained from a patient treated with radiotherapy plus ipilimumab. The receptors derive from a human donor with non-small cell lung cancer that progressed on radiotherapy plus ipilimumab. Some clones in this sample may be carry-over from other donors' samples.

The rearrangement joins TRBV5-4 to TRBJ2-3; D is possibly TRBD1 or TRBD2 (5 bases each). The CDR3 runs to 16 residues. V was pared by 0 bases and J by 8 bases, with 19 bases between. The germline V gene encodes CDR1 SGHNT and CDR2 YYREEE (reference sequence). In DNA, the CDR3 is TGTGCCAGCAGCTTGGAGTCGGGACCCACCTTGCGTACGCAGTATTTT. Its translation: CASSLESGPTLRTQYF.

The chain carries TRBV7-3 and TRBJ1-2, with D perhaps TRBD1 (6 bases). This CDR3 spans 13 amino acids. Trimming took 2 bases from V and 4 from J, leaving 8 bases between them. Germline V gives CDR1 SGHTA, CDR2 FQGTGA. CDR3 sequence (DNA): TGTGCCAGCAGCTTATCAGGGGCCTATGGCTACACCTTC. It is translated as CASSLSGAYGYTF. Filled out from reference TRBV7-3 and TRBJ1-2, the complete variable domain reads GAGVSQTPSNKVTEKGKYVELRCDPISGHTALYWYRQSLGQGPEFLIYFQGTGAADDSGLPNDRFFAVRPEGSVSTLKIQRTERGDSAVYLCASSLSGAYGYTFGSGTRLTVV.

This chain links TRBV10-1 with TRBJ2-3; a possible D gene is TRBD1 (5 bases). CDR3 length: 10 amino acids. Germline CDR1 reads WNHNN; CDR2 reads SYGVQD (reference sequence). The germline V and J ends were trimmed by 8 bases and 6 bases, with 6 bases remaining between them. The CDR3 loop is CASGADTQYF. The CDR3 DNA reads TGCGCCAGCGGGGCGGATACGCAGTATTTT.

The chain uses TRBV10-3 and TRBJ2-1; D is uncertain. V lost 4 bases and J lost 7, with 20 bases in between. The germline CDR1 and CDR2 sequences are ENHRY and SYGVKD. This CDR3 comprises 16 residues. The chain's CDR3 is CAISGGWGMGNNEQFF. The CDR3 coding sequence is TGTGCCATCAGTGGGGGTTGGGGAATGGGGAATAATGAGCAGTTCTTC.

The rearrangement links TRBV14 to TRBJ2-5; D not resolved. CDR3 size: 15 residues. Trimming removed 3 bases at V and 1 base at J, with 12 bases between. Germline V gene lookup returns CDR1 SGHDN and CDR2 FVKESK. CDR3 amino acids: CASSHSLSGQETQYF. The CDR3 DNA reads TGTGCCAGCAGCCATTCGCTCTCGGGCCAAGAGACCCAGTACTTC.

The rearrangement joins TRBV7-2 to TRBJ2-1, with D perhaps matching TRBD2 (5 bases). The CDR3 spans 15 residues. Germline lookup yields CDR1 SGHTA and CDR2 FQGNSA. V shed 4 bases and J shed 0 bases, with 10 bases lying between them. Here the CDR3 DNA reads TGTGCCAGCAGCTCGGACTCGAGCTCCTACAATGAGCAGTTCTTC. Translation: CASSSDSSSYNEQFF.

The chain combines TRBV14 with TRBJ2-2; unclear D gene. From germline, CDR1 is SGHDN and CDR2 FVKESK. V gave up 1 base and J gave up 1 base, with 10 bases separating them. The CDR3 contains 16 residues. This CDR3 is CASSQVKRLNTGELFF. CDR3 DNA sequence: TGTGCCAGCAGCCAAGTTAAAAGGCTGAACACCGGGGAGCTGTTTTTT.

The rearrangement uses TRBV12-5 and TRBJ2-2; D is perhaps TRBD1 (5 bases). In germline, CDR1 is LGHNT, CDR2 FRNRAP. CDR3 length: 16 residues. The V end lost 0 bases, the J end lost 1 base, and 9 bases lay between the germline ends. CDR3 amino acids: CASGLVGAENTGELFF. The CDR3 coding sequence is TGTGCTAGTGGTTTGGTTGGGGCAGAGAACACCGGGGAGCTGTTTTTT.

V usage is TRBV19 and J usage is TRBJ2-5; maybe TRBD2 (5 bases). Germline-derived CDR1 and CDR2 are LNHDA and SQIVND (reference sequence). V was clipped by 3 bases and J by 1 base, with 12 bases between them. This CDR3 comprises 15 residues. In DNA form, the CDR3 reads TGTGCCAGTAGTATTGGAGGCAGCGGCCAAGAGACCCAGTACTTC. This encodes CASSIGGSGQETQYF.

The rearrangement joins TRBV29-1 to TRBJ2-2, with 14 positions matching TRBD2. The trim removed 7 bases at V and 6 bases at J, leaving 10 bases unmatched. Germline values: CDR1 SQVTM, CDR2 ANQGSEA. The CDR3 has 16 residues. CDR3 coding DNA: TGCAGCGCCCTGACTAGCGGGGGGGCTTGGTCCGGGGAGCTGTTTTTT. Its translation is CSALTSGGAWSGELFF.

The chain links TRBV5-1 to TRBJ2-5; no clear D gene. This CDR3 contains 16 residues. Trimming stripped 0 bases from V and 5 bases from J, with 17 bases between. The germline V gene has CDR1 SGHRS and CDR2 YFSETQ. CDR3 amino acids: CASSLVLLTPGETQYF. CDR3 nucleotide sequence: TGCGCCAGCAGCTTGGTCTTGCTTACCCCCGGGGAGACCCAGTACTTC.

Regarding this clone: The junction does not match germline at one end; this may be a read error. CDR3 loop: CVSSLTGRSPLHF. The CDR3 coding sequence is TGTGTCAGCAGCTTAACGGGGCGTTCACCCCTCCACTTT. The chain combines TRBV11-2 with TRBJ1-6, with a possible D match to TRBD1 (5 bases). Germline V CDR1 and CDR2: SGHAT, FQNNGV. The CDR3 sequence is 13 residues long.

This clone was seen once. The gene calls are TRBV7-9 and TRBJ2-5; D ambiguous. V lost 2 bases and J 5 bases, leaving 12 bases between the germline ends. The CDR3 spans 14 residues. Germline lookup yields CDR1 SEHNR and CDR2 FQNEAQ (reference sequence). The CDR3 region is CASSLNAGLETQYF. For the CDR3, the DNA is TGTGCCAGCAGCTTAAATGCAGGCCTGGAGACCCAGTACTTC. Full variable domain (missing parts from reference TRBV7-9 and TRBJ2-5): DTGVSQNPRHKITKRGQNVTFRCDPISEHNRLYWYRQTLGQGPEFLTYFQNEAQLEKSRLLSDRFSAERPKGSFSTLEIQRTEQGDSAMYLCASSLNAGLETQYFGPGTRLLVL.

This clone was counted between two and nine times. J is TRBJ1-2 and V is TRBV12-2. TRBV12-2 is tagged as a pseudogene. The CDR3 length is 11 residues. The CDR3 sequence: CASPGVIGYTF. The CDR3 DNA reads TGTGCAAGCCCTGGGGTTATTGGCTACACCTTC.

The genes are TRBV5-6 and TRBJ2-3; D remains ambiguous. Germline V lookup: CDR1 SGHDT, CDR2 YYEEEE. This CDR3 spans 15 amino acids. Between the trimmed V and J ends, which lost 0 bases and 2 bases, there was a span of 10 bases. The CDR3 loop is CASSLGLVSTDTQYF. The CDR3, as DNA: TGTGCCAGCAGCTTGGGGCTAGTATCCACAGATACGCAGTATTTT.

The CDR3 region is CASSHTTPMSSGYTF. CDR3 nucleotides: TGTGCCAGCAGCCACACGACGCCCATGTCTTCTGGCTACACCTTC. V usage is TRBV7-9 and J usage is TRBJ1-2, with unresolved D. Germline lookup yields CDR1 SEHNR and CDR2 FQNEAQ (reference sequence). The germline V and J ends were trimmed by 5 bases and 7 bases, with 20 bases remaining between them. The CDR3 length is 15 residues.

The chain carries TRBV6-5 and TRBJ1-2; 9 nucleotides match TRBD1. V lost 2 bases and J lost 8; bases outside the gene matches: 3. CDR1 MNHEY and CDR2 SVGAGI come from the germline V gene. The CDR3 contains 13 residues. CDR3 in amino acids: CASSYTTGGGYTF. The CDR3 DNA sequence: TGTGCCAGCAGTTACACGACAGGGGGAGGCTACACCTTC.

The V gene is TRBV5-6, the J gene TRBJ1-5, with 9 bases identical to TRBD1. V gave up 3 bases and J gave up 6 bases; unmatched junction bases: 7. Germline CDR1 is SGHDT and CDR2 is YYEEEE. The CDR3 length is 15 residues. CDR3 amino acids: CASSSGTGNIQPQHF. CDR3 in DNA: TGTGCCAGCAGCTCCGGGACAGGGAATATTCAGCCCCAGCATTTT.

The chain couples TRBV4-1 to TRBJ2-5; 8 bases are shared with TRBD2. Germline lookup yields CDR1 MGHRA and CDR2 YSYEKL. This CDR3 has 15 amino acids. The trim removed 3 bases at V and 3 bases at J, leaving 6 bases unmatched. CDR3 in amino acids: CASSHPGGGKETQYF. The CDR3 DNA is TGCGCCAGCAGCCACCCCGGGGGGGGGAAAGAGACCCAGTACTTC.

This chain links TRBV5-4 with TRBJ1-3, with a possible D match to TRBD1 (5 bases). V was shortened by 4 bases and J by 4 bases, with 12 bases between the two germline ends. The germline V gene encodes CDR1 SGHNT and CDR2 YYREEE (reference sequence). The CDR3 sequence is 14 residues long. DNA for the CDR3: TGTGCCAGCAGCCAGGGAGGGTCAGGAAACACCATATATTTT. The encoded protein is CASSQGGSGNTIYF.

The CDR3 region is CASSEPPRGSKYF. CDR3 DNA sequence: TGTGCCAGCAGCGAACCACCCCGGGGAAGTAAGTACTTC. The chain couples TRBV5-4 to TRBJ2-7; D perhaps matches TRBD2 (5 bases). CDR3 length: 13 residues. CDR1 is SGHNT and CDR2 is YYREEE in the germline V gene (reference sequence). The V gene lost 4 bases and the J gene lost 11 bases, with 19 bases spanning the gap.

This chain connects TRBV5-1 to TRBJ2-5; 9 bases align to TRBD2. The V and J ends lost 4 bases and 1 base, in that order; junction bases with no gene match: 8. This CDR3 has 16 residues. Per the germline V gene, CDR1 is SGHRS and CDR2 is YFSETQ. Here the CDR3 DNA reads TGCGCCAGCAGCCCTTTTAGCGGGGGACCCCAAGAGACCCAGTACTTC. Amino acids: CASSPFSGGPQETQYF.

A single count supports this clone. This chain connects TRBV4-2 to TRBJ1-4; D is possibly TRBD1 (6 bases). Germline V gene lookup returns CDR1 LGHNA and CDR2 YNFKEQ. The V end was cut by 1 base, the J end by 2 bases, with 17 bases between. This CDR3 contains 18 residues. CDR3 loop: CASSQVEDSHGTNEKLFF. Here the CDR3 DNA reads TGTGCCAGCAGCCAAGTCGAGGACAGCCATGGGACTAATGAAAAACTGTTTTTT.

This clone was seen once. The chain joins TRBV4-3 to TRBJ2-2; D call uncertain. In germline, CDR1 is LGHNA, CDR2 YSLEER. This CDR3 comprises 13 residues. Trimming pared 3 bases from V and 8 bases from J, leaving 10 bases between. CDR3 DNA: TGCGCCAGCAGCCAGCCCTCGGTGGGGGAGCTGTTTTTT. Its translation: CASSQPSVGELFF.

This clone was seen a few times. The J gene is TRBJ2-1, the V gene TRBV7-9; no clear D. V lost 5 bases to trimming and J lost 6 bases, with 11 bases between them. In germline, CDR1 is SEHNR, CDR2 FQNEAQ (reference sequence). The CDR3 runs 13 residues. DNA for the CDR3: TGTGCCAGCAGCCACCGTTGGGGCAATGAGCAGTTCTTC. Amino acids: CASSHRWGNEQFF.

The chain recombines TRBV5-1 with TRBJ2-5; 14 bases are a match to TRBD2. The CDR3 sequence is 16 residues long. Germline assignment: CDR1 SGHRS and CDR2 YFSETQ. V was pared by 3 bases and J by 3 bases, with 4 bases of the junction left unmatched. As DNA, the CDR3 is TGCGCCAGCAGCTCCGGACTAGCGGGGGGCGAAGAGACCCAGTACTTC. Translation: CASSSGLAGGEETQYF.

A few counts support this clone. CDR3 protein: CASSAWGRASYNEQFF. The CDR3 bases are TGTGCCAGTAGTGCCTGGGGGCGGGCGAGCTACAATGAGCAGTTCTTC. The chain joins TRBV19 to TRBJ2-1; possibly TRBD1 for D (6 bases). The CDR3 runs to 16 residues. Deletions cut 5 bases from V and 3 bases from J, with 17 bases between. Germline lookup yields CDR1 LNHDA and CDR2 SQIVND (reference sequence). Complete variable domain (other parts from reference TRBV19 and TRBJ2-1): DGGITQSPKYLFRKEGQNVTLSCEQNLNHDAMYWYRQDPGQGLRLIYYSQIVNDFQKGDIAEGYSVSREKKESFPLTVTSAQKNPTAFYLCASSAWGRASYNEQFFGPGTRLTVL.

V and J are TRBV5-6 and TRBJ2-4; D is ambiguous. The length of the CDR3 is 14 residues. V was trimmed by 0 bases and J by 4 bases, leaving 8 bases between them. CDR1 SGHDT and CDR2 YYEEEE come from the germline V gene. The CDR3: CASSLGTAKNIQYF. DNA of the CDR3: TGTGCCAGCAGCTTGGGAACGGCTAAAAACATTCAGTACTTC. The whole variable domain, remainder taken from reference TRBV5-6 and TRBJ2-4, is DAGVTQSPTHLIKTRGQQVTLRCSPKSGHDTVSWYQQALGQGPQFIFQYYEEEERQRGNFPDRFSGHQFPNYSSELNVNALLLGDSALYLCASSLGTAKNIQYFGAGTRLSVL.